This T cell receptor (beta chain) emerged from a study of cytomegalovirus exposure and HLA in healthy donors. In germline, CDR1 is MNHNS, CDR2 SASEGT. This CDR3 has 15 residues. V was pared by 7 bases and J by 2 bases, with 14 bases between. The sample holds a few counts of this clone. The antigen is unknown. Use of 60 Vbeta and 13 Jbeta primers characterized the PCR. Sequenced by immunoSEQ multiplex PCR; TCRdb stores in-frame clones only, minus some. The profile shows over 100,000 clones, approximately 70% of them singletons. Regarding the study as a whole: In a later analysis, 15,000 to 20,000 TCR beta sequences were associated with HLA alleles at 0.05 false discovery rate.

The TCR comes from a woman aged 70 to 79 in good health and CMV-seropositive. This rearrangement joins TRBV6-1 to TRBJ2-2; tentative D call: TRBD2 (6 bases). Sample: PBMCs. The CDR3 spells CASNPGTLNTGELFF. The CDR3 DNA reads as TGTGCCAGCAACCCCGGGACTCTCAACACCGGGGAGCTGTTTTTT.